Listed here are 21 T cell receptor beta chains from one sample, sequenced in a study of shared clonotypes between healthy human individuals. The protocol was immunoSEQ multiplex PCR, while the TCRdb copy is restricted to in-frame clones and leaves out a portion. Here the sample spans some 1.5 million clones, roughly 96% being singletons. What was sequenced was naive CD4+ T cells sorted from blood. The subset was: CD45RA+ positively selected. These receptors were taken from a man in his thirties or forties in good health.

This rearrangement joins TRBV30 to TRBJ2-7, with 7 positions matching TRBD1. This CDR3 has 14 residues. V was clipped by 3 bases and J by 4 bases; unmatched bases: 9. Germline V lookup: CDR1 GTSNPN, CDR2 SVGIG (reference sequence). Here the CDR3 reads CAWSPGTVIYEQYF. For the CDR3, the DNA is TGTGCCTGGAGCCCCGGGACAGTAATATACGAGCAGTACTTC.

As regards this clone: Its ends do not fully match the called genes, so a read error is possible. The chain couples TRBV7-9 to TRBJ2-5; 11 bases are shared with TRBD2. In germline, CDR1 is SEHNR, CDR2 FQNEAQ (reference sequence). This CDR3 has 15 amino acids. Here the CDR3 DNA reads TGTGCCAGCAGCCACGATTCACTAGCGGGAGCCCGAGGGGACTTC. Its translation is CASSHDSLAGARGDF.

The gene calls are TRBV7-3 and TRBJ2-2, with a tentative D call TRBD2 (5 bases). Trimming took off 2 bases at V and 4 bases at J, with 5 bases between the two ends. Germline V gene data show CDR1 as SGHTA and CDR2 as FQGTGA. CDR3 length: 13 amino acids. The CDR3 spells CASSLEGTGELFF. CDR3 DNA: TGTGCCAGCAGCTTAGAGGGCACCGGGGAGCTGTTTTTT.

The chain links TRBV27 to TRBJ2-7; TRBD1 agrees at 9 bases. Trimming cost V 3 bases and J 7 bases; bases outside gene matches: 7. Germline V gene sequence: CDR1 MNHEY, CDR2 SMNVEV (reference sequence). The CDR3 covers 14 residues. This chain's CDR3 is CASSLGQGLGEQYF. CDR3 sequence (DNA): TGTGCCAGCAGTTTGGGACAGGGCTTGGGAGAGCAGTACTTC.

The V and J genes are TRBV7-9 and TRBJ2-1, with D possibly being TRBD2 (6 bases). The V and J ends lost 5 bases and 6 bases respectively, with 8 bases between them. Germline CDR1 and CDR2: SEHNR and FQNEAQ (reference sequence). This CDR3 is 12 amino acids long. The CDR3, as DNA: TGTGCCAGCAGCGGGACTCTCAATGAGCAGTTCTTC. This gives the protein CASSGTLNEQFF.

The rearrangement joins TRBV29-1 to TRBJ2-1; 7 bases line up with TRBD2. The germline CDR1 and CDR2 sequences are SQVTM and ANQGSEA. The CDR3 loop spans 14 amino acids. Losses at the gene ends were 7 bases for V and 3 bases for J; bases not matched to a gene: 9. The CDR3 coding sequence is TGCAGCGGTGAGGGGAGGGCCTACTACAATGAGCAGTTCTTC. Encoded protein: CSGEGRAYYNEQFF.

The rearrangement uses TRBV7-9 and TRBJ2-7; no clear D gene. CDR3 length equals 14 residues. V lost 5 bases and J lost 2, with 13 bases in between. The V gene's germline CDR1 is SEHNR and CDR2 FQNEAQ (reference sequence). The CDR3 DNA follows: TGTGCCAGCAGCCTTTCCTTCGGAGCCTACGAGCAGTACTTC. Translation gives CASSLSFGAYEQYF.

CDR3 sequence: CASSLAWFLAGHNEQFF. The DNA for the CDR3 is TGTGCCAGCAGCTTAGCGTGGTTCCTAGCGGGCCACAATGAGCAGTTCTTC. The chain employs TRBV7-2 and TRBJ2-1; 8 nucleotides line up with TRBD2. The CDR3 contains 17 residues. CDR1 is SGHTA and CDR2 is FQGNSA in the germline V gene. Germline trimming cut 0 bases from V and 5 bases from J; bases unmatched to any gene: 9.

This chain joins TRBV7-8 and TRBJ1-2; TRBD1 might be the D (5 bases). V lost 5 bases and J lost 0, with 13 bases in between. This CDR3 has 15 amino acids. In germline, CDR1 is SGHVS, CDR2 FQNEAQ. CDR3 protein: CASSLRRDPNYGYTF. The DNA of the CDR3 is TGTGCCAGCAGCCTACGGCGGGACCCTAACTATGGCTACACCTTC.

This chain connects TRBV5-5 to TRBJ2-4; the match to TRBD1 covers 8 bases. In germline, CDR1 is SGHKS, CDR2 YYEKEE (reference sequence). The CDR3 spans 15 residues. The J segment lost 3 bases and the V segment lost 4 bases, leaving 6 bases of the junction unmatched. The CDR3 DNA follows: TGTGCCAGCAGCCAAGTGACAGGGGACAAAAACATTCAGTACTTC. Residues: CASSQVTGDKNIQYF.

Regarding this clone: The sample contains more than one DNA sequence encoding this CDR3. V gene TRBV5-1 combines with J gene TRBJ2-5; 7 bases are a match to TRBD2. With 1 base clipped from V and 5 bases from J, the junction kept 8 bases outside the gene matches. The CDR3 is 15 residues long. Germline loops: CDR1 SGHRS, CDR2 YFSETQ. The CDR3 region is CASSLRAGVGETQYF. The DNA for the CDR3 is TGCGCCAGCAGCTTGAGGGCGGGAGTAGGGGAGACCCAGTACTTC.

J is TRBJ2-7 and V is TRBV5-1; D perhaps matches TRBD1 (6 bases). CDR3 length: 14 amino acids. V lost 4 bases to trimming and J lost 4 bases, with 15 bases between them. CDR1 is SGHRS and CDR2 is YFSETQ in the germline V gene. CDR3 in DNA: TGCGCCAGCAGCCCGGGACACCTTAGATACGAGCAGTACTTC. It specifies CASSPGHLRYEQYF.

The V gene is TRBV19, the J gene TRBJ2-7; 10 nucleotides agree with TRBD1. CDR1 and CDR2 from the germline V gene are LNHDA and SQIVND (reference sequence). The length of the CDR3 is 16 residues. Trimming removed 6 bases from V and 4 bases from J; junction bases left unmatched: 12. This CDR3 is CASSPGGDRGVYEQYF. The CDR3 DNA sequence: TGTGCCAGTAGCCCAGGGGGGGACAGGGGAGTTTACGAGCAGTACTTC.

The chain links TRBV5-1 to TRBJ2-7; D unresolved. Trimming stripped 4 bases from V and 0 bases from J, with 11 bases between. Germline loops: CDR1 SGHRS, CDR2 YFSETQ. This CDR3 is 14 amino acids long. The CDR3 DNA reads TGCGCCAGCAGCAGAGAAAAGGACTCCTACGAGCAGTACTTC. Amino acid sequence: CASSREKDSYEQYF.

V usage is TRBV5-1 and J usage is TRBJ2-3; D gene ambiguous. V was trimmed by 0 bases and J by 2 bases, leaving 7 bases between them. The CDR3 totals 14 residues. Germline-derived CDR1 and CDR2 are SGHRS and YFSETQ. The CDR3 loop is CASSLETTTDTQYF. CDR3 coding DNA: TGCGCCAGCAGCTTGGAAACAACCACAGATACGCAGTATTTT.

This sequence joins TRBV7-2 and TRBJ2-7; 8 bases align to TRBD1. Trimming removed 5 bases from V and 3 bases from J; junction bases left unmatched: 6. There are 14 residues in the CDR3. Per the germline V gene, CDR1 is SGHTA and CDR2 is FQGNSA. The CDR3 is CASSLDRVIYEQYF. The CDR3 nucleotides are TGTGCCAGCAGCCTGGACAGGGTCATCTACGAGCAGTACTTC.

This chain links TRBV18 with TRBJ1-5; a possible D gene is TRBD1 (6 bases). CDR1 and CDR2 (germline): KGHSH, LQKENI. Deletions cut 0 bases from V and 5 bases from J, with 8 bases between. There are 14 residues in the CDR3. The CDR3 coding sequence is TGTGCCAGCTCACCACCGTACAGGGATCAGCCCCAGCATTTT. Protein sequence: CASSPPYRDQPQHF.

The V and J genes are TRBV11-2 and TRBJ2-7, with TRBD2 identical over 11 bases. The ends lost 5 bases at V and 3 bases at J; junction bases unmatched: 6. Germline lookup yields CDR1 SGHAT and CDR2 FQNNGV. The CDR3 sequence is 15 residues long. The CDR3 is CASSRGTSGSYEQYF. The CDR3 DNA reads as TGTGCCAGCAGCCGAGGGACTAGCGGTAGCTACGAGCAGTACTTC.

The table lists this clone with a count of one. The chain has TRBV29-1 and TRBJ2-1, with 8 bases lining up with TRBD1. Germline values: CDR1 SQVTM, CDR2 ANQGSEA. Trimming took 3 bases from V and 4 from J; bases not matched to a gene: 5. This CDR3 contains 14 residues. The chain's CDR3 is CSVDFRDRYNEQFF. The CDR3 DNA reads TGCAGCGTTGACTTCCGGGACAGGTACAATGAGCAGTTCTTC.

This chain joins TRBV29-1 and TRBJ1-1; D not resolved. Trimming pared 5 bases from V and 4 bases from J, leaving 17 bases between. The CDR3 length is 14 residues. Germline V gene data show CDR1 as SQVTM and CDR2 as ANQGSEA. The DNA of the CDR3 is TGCAGCGTTACCTCTCCGTTTGAGGGCACTGAAGCTTTCTTT. Amino acids: CSVTSPFEGTEAFF.

This clone was detected a few times. This CDR3 is also generated by other DNA sequences in the sample. The chain recombines TRBV30 with TRBJ2-2; D is unclear. The V end was cut by 0 bases, the J end by 6 bases, with 2 bases between. Germline V gene lookup returns CDR1 GTSNPN and CDR2 SVGIG (reference sequence). The CDR3 is 11 residues long. CDR3 nucleotide sequence: TGTGCCTGGAGTGTGGCCGGGGAGCTGTTTTTT. Protein sequence: CAWSVAGELFF.